This TCR beta chain is from a study of CD8 T cells in Susac syndrome. Study-wide context: Sequenced Susac syndrome patients included about six with active disease and 8 or 9 who were in remission. Study observations and caveats: It was acknowledged in the study that the number of individuals who were included in its TCR sequencing and HLA analysis was relatively small.

The CDR3 has 15 residues. V shed 2 bases and J 4 bases; nucleotides not matched to a gene: 7. Germline-derived CDR1 and CDR2 are SGDLS and YYNGEE. It was negative isolation that provided the CD8+ and CD4+ T cells, whereas TEMRA cells were enriched by FACS. The RNA input was roughly 0.45 to 1 ug, and it was reverse transcribed with random hexamers. immunoSEQ multiplex PCR amplified TCR beta CDR3 across 54 Vbeta, 13 Jbeta. In TCRdb, the immunoSEQ multiplex PCR reads were re-called with MiXCR into one record per CDR3 protein. The top ten hold 0.15% to 0.2% of the sample, which has just over 150,000 distinct CDR3 sequences, approximately 95% seen once. This clonotype showed up just once. Its specificity is not known.

Specimen: CD4+ T cells from PBMCs. This chain connects TRBV9 to TRBJ1-1; 8 nucleotides match TRBD1. This clonotype originated in a human donor with Susac syndrome. DNA of the CDR3: TGTGCCAGCAGCGTTTCAGGGGGCTTTGGCACTGAAGCTTTCTTT. Translated: CASSVSGGFGTEAFF.